Sequencing of this T cell receptor beta chain was carried out in a study of shared clonotypes between healthy human individuals. The CDR3 loop spans 15 amino acids. V was trimmed by 2 bases and J by 2 bases, leaving 10 bases between them. CDR1 is SNHLY, CDR2 FYNNEI, per germline. Assay: immunoSEQ multiplex PCR; the TCRdb copy retains only in-frame clones and omits some. Counted here are over a million clones, more than 95% occurring once; the ten biggest clones make up approximately 1%. Notes on this clone: What it binds is not known.

General study findings and limits: Since donors were few, the genetic and exposure-history diversity represented was limited. Around 4.7% of naive CD4 clonotypes were shared across several donors. Richness estimates generally favored naive over memory subsets.

The CD4+ fraction was divided into a CD45RA+ naive subset and a CD45RA-negative memory subset. What was sequenced was naive CD4+ T cells sorted from blood. Subset indicated: CD45RA+ positively selected. The sequence derives from a man aged 25 to 40 in good health. The chain joins TRBV2 to TRBJ1-5; no firm D call. In nucleotides, the CDR3 is TGTGCCAGCAGTGAAAGGGCGCGGGGCAATCAGCCCCAGCATTTT. Protein product: CASSERARGNQPQHF.